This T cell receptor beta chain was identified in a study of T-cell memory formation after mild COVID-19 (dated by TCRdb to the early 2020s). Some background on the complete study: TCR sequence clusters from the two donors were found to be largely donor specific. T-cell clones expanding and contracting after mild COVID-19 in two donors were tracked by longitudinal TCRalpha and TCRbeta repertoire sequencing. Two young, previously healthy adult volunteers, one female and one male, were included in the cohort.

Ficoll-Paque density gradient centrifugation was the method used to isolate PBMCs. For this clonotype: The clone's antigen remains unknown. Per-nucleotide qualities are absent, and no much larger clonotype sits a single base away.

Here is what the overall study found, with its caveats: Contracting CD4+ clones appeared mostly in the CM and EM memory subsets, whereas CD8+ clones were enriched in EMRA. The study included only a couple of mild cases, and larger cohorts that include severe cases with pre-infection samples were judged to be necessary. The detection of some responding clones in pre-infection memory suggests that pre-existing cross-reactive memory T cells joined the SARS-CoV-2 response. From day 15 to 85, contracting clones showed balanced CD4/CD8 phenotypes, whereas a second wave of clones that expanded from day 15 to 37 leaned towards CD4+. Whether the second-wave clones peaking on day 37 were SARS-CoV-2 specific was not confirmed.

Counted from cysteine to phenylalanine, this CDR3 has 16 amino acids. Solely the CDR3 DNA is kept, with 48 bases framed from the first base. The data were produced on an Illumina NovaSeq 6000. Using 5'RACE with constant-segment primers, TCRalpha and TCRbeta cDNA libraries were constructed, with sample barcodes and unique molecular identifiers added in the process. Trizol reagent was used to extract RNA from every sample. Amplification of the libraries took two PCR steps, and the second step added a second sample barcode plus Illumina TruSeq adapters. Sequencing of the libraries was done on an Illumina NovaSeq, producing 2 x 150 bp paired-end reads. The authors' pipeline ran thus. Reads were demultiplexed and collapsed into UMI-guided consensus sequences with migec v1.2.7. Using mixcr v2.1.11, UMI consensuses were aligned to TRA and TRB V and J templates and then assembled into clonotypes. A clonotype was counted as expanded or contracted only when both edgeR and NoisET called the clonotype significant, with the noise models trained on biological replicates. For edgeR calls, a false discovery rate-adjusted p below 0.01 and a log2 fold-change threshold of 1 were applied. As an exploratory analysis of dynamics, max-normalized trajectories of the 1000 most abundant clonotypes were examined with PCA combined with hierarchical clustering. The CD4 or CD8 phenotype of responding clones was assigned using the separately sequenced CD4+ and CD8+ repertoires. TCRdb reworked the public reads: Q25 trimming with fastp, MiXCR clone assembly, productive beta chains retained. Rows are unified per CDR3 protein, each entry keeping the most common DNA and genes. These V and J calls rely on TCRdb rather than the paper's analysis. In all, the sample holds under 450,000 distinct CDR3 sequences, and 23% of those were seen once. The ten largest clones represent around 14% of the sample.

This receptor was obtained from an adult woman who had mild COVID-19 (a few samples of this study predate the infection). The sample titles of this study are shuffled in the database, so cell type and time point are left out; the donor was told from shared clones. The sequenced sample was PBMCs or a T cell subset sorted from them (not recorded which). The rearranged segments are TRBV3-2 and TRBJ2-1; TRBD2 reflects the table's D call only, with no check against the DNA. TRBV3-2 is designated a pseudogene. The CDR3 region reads CASSQNYSGTSNEQFF. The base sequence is TGTGCCAGCAGCCAGAACTATAGCGGGACCAGCAATGAGCAGTTCTTC.